A selection of T cell receptor beta chains follows, all from one sample in a study of blood T cell repertoires in COVID-19. TCRdb's copy holds only in-frame clones and misses some; the assay was immunoSEQ multiplex PCR. The profile shows 140,000 to 150,000 clones, around 77% of them singletons. The sequencing input was peripheral blood. The receptors were sampled from a middle-aged man with active or convalescent COVID-19. Each CDR3 is given with its conserved first and last residue. Each record gives: D gene, V gene, clone size, J gene, CDR3 protein, CDR3 DNA. A D gene is named only where the DNA matches it firmly. The size entry is marked missing in some rows and otherwise reads once, few, many or a size class.

d_gene: TRBD1
v_gene: TRBV29-1
abundance: .
j_gene: TRBJ1-2
CDR3aa: CSAQGAGDHYGYTF
CDR3nt: TGCAGCGCCCAGGGGGCAGGAGATCATTATGGCTACACCTTC

d_gene: TRBD1
v_gene: TRBV7-8
abundance: once
j_gene: TRBJ1-5
CDR3aa: CASSFSTGGRITQPQHF
CDR3nt: TGTGCCAGCAGCTTTTCGACAGGGGGAAGGATAACGCAGCCCCAGCATTTT

d_gene: TRBD1
v_gene: TRBV27
abundance: .
j_gene: TRBJ1-1
CDR3aa: CASSLGGQSNTEAFF
CDR3nt: TGTGCCAGCAGTTTAGGGGGACAGTCCAACACTGAAGCTTTCTTT

d_gene: TRBD1
v_gene: TRBV11-2
abundance: few
j_gene: TRBJ1-3
CDR3aa: CASSLFGTGKFAGNTIYF
CDR3nt: TGTGCCAGCAGCCTCTTTGGGACAGGCAAATTCGCTGGAAACACCATATATTTT

d_gene: TRBD2
v_gene: TRBV24-1
abundance: .
j_gene: TRBJ2-1
CDR3aa: CATSDQTSGSNEQFF
CDR3nt: TGTGCCACCAGTGATCAGACTAGCGGGAGTAATGAGCAGTTCTTC

d_gene: .
v_gene: TRBV11-2
abundance: .
j_gene: TRBJ1-4
CDR3aa: CASSPSTNEKLFF
CDR3nt: TGTGCCAGCAGCCCTTCAACTAATGAAAAACTGTTTTTT

d_gene: TRBD1
v_gene: TRBV2
abundance: few
j_gene: TRBJ1-6
CDR3aa: CASSLLQTPRGQRYNSPLHF
CDR3nt: TGTGCCAGCAGTCTATTACAAACTCCCAGGGGGCAACGCTATAATTCACCCCTCCACTTT

d_gene: .
v_gene: TRBV11-2
abundance: .
j_gene: TRBJ2-2
CDR3aa: CASSLDQTGELFF
CDR3nt: TGTGCCAGCAGCTTAGATCAAACCGGGGAGCTGTTTTTT

d_gene: .
v_gene: TRBV4-2
abundance: .
j_gene: TRBJ1-5
CDR3aa: CASSQDLGRVGNQPQHF
CDR3nt: TGTGCCAGCAGCCAAGATTTGGGCAGGGTAGGCAATCAGCCCCAGCATTTT

d_gene: .
v_gene: TRBV29-1
abundance: few
j_gene: TRBJ2-6
CDR3aa: CSVPQGTPGANVLTF
CDR3nt: TGCAGCGTCCCCCAGGGGACCCCTGGGGCCAACGTCCTGACTTTC

d_gene: .
v_gene: TRBV9
abundance: .
j_gene: TRBJ2-5
CDR3aa: CASSSTGTQKEAQYF
CDR3nt: TGTGCCAGCAGCTCTACCGGGACACAAAAAGAGGCCCAGTACTTC

d_gene: .
v_gene: TRBV6-9
abundance: .
j_gene: TRBJ2-1
CDR3aa: CASSYHQTGNSYNEQFF
CDR3nt: TGTGCCAGCAGTTATCACCAAACAGGGAACTCCTACAATGAGCAGTTCTTC

d_gene: TRBD2
v_gene: TRBV2
abundance: .
j_gene: TRBJ2-7
CDR3aa: CASSPAVAGGSYEQYF
CDR3nt: TGTGCCAGCAGCCCCGCGGTAGCGGGAGGATCCTACGAGCAGTACTTC

d_gene: TRBD2
v_gene: TRBV7-6
abundance: .
j_gene: TRBJ2-3
CDR3aa: CASSLNPTSGTTDTQYF
CDR3nt: TGTGCCAGCAGCCTGAACCCGACTAGCGGGACCACAGATACGCAGTATTTT

d_gene: .
v_gene: TRBV9
abundance: .
j_gene: TRBJ2-7
CDR3aa: CASSAGGYSYEQYF
CDR3nt: TGTGCCAGCAGCGCCGGGGGATACTCCTACGAGCAGTACTTC

d_gene: .
v_gene: TRBV27
abundance: .
j_gene: TRBJ2-2
CDR3aa: CASSLLTAGGLQELFF
CDR3nt: TGTGCCAGCAGTTTACTAACCGCCGGTGGGCTTCAGGAGCTGTTTTTT

d_gene: .
v_gene: TRBV15
abundance: .
j_gene: TRBJ2-2
CDR3aa: CATSRVGGGRTGELFF
CDR3nt: TGTGCCACCAGCAGAGTGGGGGGAGGTCGCACCGGGGAGCTGTTTTTT

d_gene: .
v_gene: TRBV2
abundance: .
j_gene: TRBJ2-5
CDR3aa: CASTLQETQYF
CDR3nt: TGTGCCAGCACCCTACAAGAGACCCAGTACTTC

d_gene: TRBD1
v_gene: TRBV28
abundance: .
j_gene: TRBJ1-4
CDR3aa: CASSFPSGTGAEKLFF
CDR3nt: TGTGCCAGCAGTTTCCCTAGCGGGACAGGAGCAGAAAAACTGTTTTTT

d_gene: TRBD2
v_gene: TRBV7-3
abundance: .
j_gene: TRBJ2-3
CDR3aa: CASSLGGRAADTQYF
CDR3nt: TGTGCCAGCAGCTTAGGAGGGAGGGCCGCAGATACGCAGTATTTT

d_gene: .
v_gene: TRBV11-2
abundance: .
j_gene: TRBJ2-1
CDR3aa: CASSLAGVAHNEQFF
CDR3nt: TGTGCCAGCAGCTTAGCGGGAGTGGCCCACAATGAGCAGTTCTTC

d_gene: TRBD1
v_gene: TRBV19
abundance: .
j_gene: TRBJ1-4
CDR3aa: CASHRGLVNEKLFF
CDR3nt: TGTGCCAGTCACAGGGGGCTGGTTAATGAAAAACTGTTTTTT

d_gene: TRBD2
v_gene: TRBV28
abundance: .
j_gene: TRBJ2-7
CDR3aa: CASRGGTSGRAVAYEQYF
CDR3nt: TGTGCCAGCAGGGGTGGGACTAGCGGGAGGGCCGTGGCCTACGAGCAGTACTTC

d_gene: .
v_gene: TRBV4-2
abundance: .
j_gene: TRBJ1-1
CDR3aa: CASSPSRRGTEAFF
CDR3nt: TGTGCCAGCAGCCCCTCCCGCCGGGGAACTGAAGCTTTCTTT

d_gene: .
v_gene: TRBV15
abundance: .
j_gene: TRBJ2-2
CDR3aa: CATSRDQASATGELFF
CDR3nt: TGTGCCACCAGCAGAGATCAGGCTAGCGCCACCGGGGAGCTGTTTTTT

d_gene: .
v_gene: TRBV29-1
abundance: .
j_gene: TRBJ2-7
CDR3aa: CSVDRGPGEQYF
CDR3nt: TGCAGCGTTGATAGGGGCCCAGGGGAGCAGTACTTC

d_gene: .
v_gene: TRBV19
abundance: .
j_gene: TRBJ2-1
CDR3aa: CASSTYNEQFF
CDR3nt: TGTGCCAGTAGTACGTACAATGAGCAGTTCTTC

d_gene: .
v_gene: TRBV9
abundance: .
j_gene: TRBJ1-1
CDR3aa: CASSVGDRPNTEAFF
CDR3nt: TGTGCCAGCAGCGTAGGCGACAGGCCGAACACTGAAGCTTTCTTT

d_gene: .
v_gene: TRBV3-1/TRBV3-2
abundance: few
j_gene: TRBJ1-1
CDR3aa: CASSQVEGNTEAFF
CDR3nt: TGTGCCAGCAGCCAAGTCGAGGGGAACACTGAAGCTTTCTTT

d_gene: TRBD2
v_gene: TRBV7-8
abundance: .
j_gene: TRBJ2-1
CDR3aa: CASSLTSGTYNEQFF
CDR3nt: TGTGCCAGCAGCTTGACTAGCGGGACCTACAATGAGCAGTTCTTC

d_gene: .
v_gene: TRBV27
abundance: .
j_gene: TRBJ1-3
CDR3aa: CASSPSGARNTIYF
CDR3nt: TGTGCCAGCAGTCCCAGTGGGGCGCGAAACACCATATATTTT